Listed below are T cell receptor beta chains from one sample, sequenced in a study of blood T cell repertoires in COVID-19. Libraries were prepared by immunoSEQ multiplex PCR; TCRdb keeps only in-frame clonotypes and omits some of them. The table lists over 150,000 clones, about 85% of them singletons. Specimen: peripheral blood. Receptors originate from a man aged 35 to 55 with acute or convalescent COVID-19. Both conserved end residues are part of each CDR3. A D gene is named only where the DNA matches it firmly. Expanded clones are given a class, and other clones once, few, many or no size at all.

clone size: NA
J gene: TRBJ1-5
D gene: NA
V gene: TRBV3-1/TRBV3-2
CDR3 protein: CASSQEQEQPQHF
CDR3 DNA: TGTGCCAGCAGCCAAGAACAGGAACAGCCCCAGCATTTT

clone size: NA
J gene: TRBJ1-1
D gene: NA
V gene: TRBV19
CDR3 protein: CASSIDDLGGRAFF
CDR3 DNA: TGTGCCAGTAGTATAGATGATCTCGGGGGGCGAGCTTTCTTT

clone size: NA
J gene: TRBJ2-1
D gene: TRBD2
V gene: TRBV7-3
CDR3 protein: CASSVGTGLVQFF
CDR3 DNA: TGTGCCAGCAGCGTAGGGACGGGACTAGTTCAGTTCTTC

clone size: NA
J gene: TRBJ1-2
D gene: NA
V gene: TRBV10-1
CDR3 protein: CASRTLPGQGQEGYTF
CDR3 DNA: TGCGCCAGCAGAACTCTCCCCGGGCAGGGGCAAGAAGGCTACACCTTC

clone size: NA
J gene: TRBJ1-4
D gene: NA
V gene: TRBV2
CDR3 protein: CASIGRQGFEKLFF
CDR3 DNA: TGTGCCAGCATTGGGAGGCAGGGTTTTGAAAAACTGTTTTTT

clone size: NA
J gene: TRBJ1-3
D gene: TRBD1
V gene: TRBV5-1
CDR3 protein: CASSGQDATSGNTIYF
CDR3 DNA: TGCGCCAGCAGCGGACAGGATGCCACCTCTGGAAACACCATATATTTT

clone size: NA
J gene: TRBJ2-2
D gene: NA
V gene: TRBV25-1
CDR3 protein: CASSASTYTGELFF
CDR3 DNA: TGTGCCAGCAGTGCTAGCACCTACACCGGGGAGCTGTTTTTT

clone size: NA
J gene: TRBJ2-3
D gene: TRBD1
V gene: TRBV3-1/TRBV3-2
CDR3 protein: CASSPRQGAADTQYF
CDR3 DNA: TGTGCCAGCAGCCCCCGACAGGGGGCGGCTGATACGCAGTATTTT

clone size: NA
J gene: TRBJ1-3
D gene: NA
V gene: TRBV2
CDR3 protein: CASSEGTDNSGNTIYF
CDR3 DNA: TGTGCCAGCAGTGAAGGGACAGATAATTCTGGAAACACCATATATTTT

clone size: NA
J gene: TRBJ1-6
D gene: NA
V gene: TRBV7-2
CDR3 protein: CASTSGLSPLHF
CDR3 DNA: TGTGCCAGCACTTCGGGACTTTCACCCCTCCACTTT

clone size: NA
J gene: TRBJ1-5
D gene: NA
V gene: TRBV28
CDR3 protein: CASSPQGRPQHF
CDR3 DNA: TGTGCCAGCAGTCCACAGGGACGGCCCCAGCATTTT

clone size: NA
J gene: TRBJ2-7
D gene: NA
V gene: TRBV9
CDR3 protein: CASSVGLGPGYEQYF
CDR3 DNA: TGTGCCAGCAGCGTAGGTCTAGGGCCAGGGTACGAGCAGTACTTC

clone size: few
J gene: TRBJ1-3
D gene: TRBD1
V gene: TRBV19
CDR3 protein: CASAGQGDPGNTIYF
CDR3 DNA: TGTGCCAGTGCGGGACAGGGTGATCCTGGAAACACCATATATTTT

clone size: NA
J gene: TRBJ1-2
D gene: NA
V gene: TRBV5-6
CDR3 protein: CASGQVNYGYTF
CDR3 DNA: TGTGCCAGCGGCCAAGTGAACTATGGCTACACCTTC

clone size: NA
J gene: TRBJ1-5
D gene: TRBD1
V gene: TRBV6-5
CDR3 protein: CASRMDRNQPQHF
CDR3 DNA: TGTGCCAGCAGGATGGACAGGAATCAGCCCCAGCATTTT

clone size: NA
J gene: TRBJ2-2
D gene: TRBD1
V gene: TRBV13
CDR3 protein: CASSFGQGTGELFF
CDR3 DNA: TGTGCCAGCAGCTTCGGACAGGGGACCGGGGAGCTGTTTTTT

clone size: NA
J gene: TRBJ1-2
D gene: NA
V gene: TRBV9
CDR3 protein: CASSQNYGYTF
CDR3 DNA: TGTGCCAGCTCCCAAAACTATGGCTACACCTTC

clone size: NA
J gene: TRBJ2-7
D gene: TRBD2
V gene: TRBV28
CDR3 protein: CASRPGLAGPRGEQYF
CDR3 DNA: TGTGCCAGCAGACCGGGACTAGCGGGACCCAGAGGGGAGCAGTACTTC

clone size: NA
J gene: TRBJ1-3
D gene: NA
V gene: TRBV7-8
CDR3 protein: CASSLYGPEDTIYF
CDR3 DNA: TGTGCCAGCAGCTTATACGGCCCGGAGGACACCATATATTTT

clone size: NA
J gene: TRBJ2-3
D gene: TRBD2
V gene: TRBV5-1
CDR3 protein: CASTLSGAPMDTQYF
CDR3 DNA: TGCGCCAGCACTCTTAGCGGGGCCCCAATGGATACGCAGTATTTT

clone size: NA
J gene: TRBJ2-3
D gene: NA
V gene: TRBV19
CDR3 protein: CASSPTTDTQYF
CDR3 DNA: TGTGCCAGTAGTCCCACTACAGATACGCAGTATTTT

clone size: NA
J gene: TRBJ1-5
D gene: NA
V gene: TRBV5-6
CDR3 protein: CASSPWGGQPQHF
CDR3 DNA: TGTGCCAGCAGCCCGTGGGGGGGCCAGCCCCAGCATTTT

clone size: once
J gene: TRBJ1-2
D gene: NA
V gene: TRBV29-1
CDR3 protein: CSGLLGLYGYTF
CDR3 DNA: TGCAGCGGCCTTTTGGGGCTGTATGGCTACACCTTC

clone size: NA
J gene: TRBJ2-5
D gene: TRBD1
V gene: TRBV7-9
CDR3 protein: CASSYRGQETQYF
CDR3 DNA: TGTGCCAGCAGCTACAGGGGGCAAGAGACCCAGTACTTC

clone size: NA
J gene: TRBJ1-2
D gene: NA
V gene: TRBV5-1
CDR3 protein: CASSPGYGDGYTF
CDR3 DNA: TGCGCCAGCAGCCCAGGGTACGGCGATGGCTACACCTTC

clone size: NA
J gene: TRBJ2-1
D gene: NA
V gene: TRBV30
CDR3 protein: CAWSSGEPEQFF
CDR3 DNA: TGTGCCTGGAGTTCGGGGGAACCTGAGCAGTTCTTC

clone size: NA
J gene: TRBJ1-2
D gene: NA
V gene: TRBV4-1
CDR3 protein: CASSQDSQGTSYGYTF
CDR3 DNA: TGCGCCAGCAGCCAAGATTCCCAGGGAACATCGTATGGCTACACCTTC

clone size: NA
J gene: TRBJ1-3
D gene: NA
V gene: TRBV7-9
CDR3 protein: CASSPVRGARGNTIYF
CDR3 DNA: TGTGCCAGCAGCCCAGTGCGGGGGGCGCGGGGAAACACCATATATTTT

clone size: NA
J gene: TRBJ2-1
D gene: TRBD2
V gene: TRBV6-5
CDR3 protein: CASNGWGGNNEQFF
CDR3 DNA: TGTGCCAGCAACGGGTGGGGGGGAAACAATGAGCAGTTCTTC

clone size: once
J gene: TRBJ1-2
D gene: NA
V gene: TRBV6-6
CDR3 protein: CASSFLQGLYGYTF
CDR3 DNA: TGTGCCAGCAGTTTCTTACAGGGTCTCTATGGCTACACCTTC

clone size: NA
J gene: TRBJ1-2
D gene: TRBD1
V gene: TRBV6-5
CDR3 protein: CANDSPDRDGYTF
CDR3 DNA: TGTGCCAACGACTCCCCCGACAGGGACGGCTACACCTTC

clone size: NA
J gene: TRBJ1-3
D gene: NA
V gene: TRBV2
CDR3 protein: CASSLTGTSGNTIYF
CDR3 DNA: TGTGCCAGCAGTCTGACAGGAACCTCTGGAAACACCATATATTTT

clone size: few
J gene: TRBJ1-6
D gene: NA
V gene: TRBV19
CDR3 protein: CASSHSLGGSYNSPLHF
CDR3 DNA: TGTGCCAGTTCTCACTCCCTGGGGGGGAGCTATAATTCACCCCTCCACTTT

clone size: NA
J gene: TRBJ1-1
D gene: NA
V gene: TRBV12-3/TRBV12-4
CDR3 protein: CASSLSVSGAFF
CDR3 DNA: TGTGCCAGCAGTTTAAGCGTGTCCGGAGCTTTCTTT

clone size: NA
J gene: TRBJ2-3
D gene: TRBD2
V gene: TRBV25-1
CDR3 protein: CASSESRTSGAQYF
CDR3 DNA: TGTGCCAGCAGTGAATCCCGGACTAGCGGTGCGCAGTATTTT

clone size: NA
J gene: TRBJ1-1
D gene: NA
V gene: TRBV13
CDR3 protein: CASSYYTKASSMNTEAFF
CDR3 DNA: TGTGCCAGCAGCTACTACACCAAGGCCTCCTCCATGAACACTGAAGCTTTCTTT